The subject of this entry is one T cell receptor (beta chain). What it recognizes is unknown. Specified treatment: approximately nine-day PBMC culture with coronavirus spike peptide pools or control peptides (ViraFEST assay). ViraFEST used peptide pools to expand antigen-specific T cells before TCR sequencing. Having spent approximately 9 days in culture, CD4+ T cells were then isolated by negative selection. In germline, CDR1 is SGHAT, CDR2 FQNNGV. V was pared by 5 bases and J by 6 bases, with 9 bases between. This CDR3 is built from 12 residues. This record belongs to a study of vaccination and CD4 T cells after COVID-19. The Oncomine TCR Beta short-read assay was applied to DNA of cultured CD4+ T cells. Genomic DNA was taken out of cultured CD4+ T cells by extraction. Each CDR3 protein gets one entry after TCRdb re-called the PCR reads with MiXCR. This table has approximately 17,000 distinct CDR3 sequences, roughly 50% appearing once.

The clonotype comes from a human donor who had recovered from COVID-19. The sample was CD4+ T cells from blood, cultured in vitro. This chain joins TRBV11-2 and TRBJ2-3; D is unresolved. DNA for the CDR3: TGTGCCAGCAGCCCGGGCTACGATACGCAGTATTTT. Its translation is CASSPGYDTQYF.